The T cell receptor beta chain under discussion was sequenced for a study of blood T cell repertoires in COVID-19. Study as a whole: Sample material is recorded as cDNA or gDNA derived from T cells, B-cell-depleted T cells, or PBMCs.

Original methodology: The assay estimated nucleated cells by amplifying reference gene primers. The protocol was immunoSEQ multiplex PCR, while the TCRdb copy is restricted to in-frame clones and leaves out a portion. V and J calls and clone size come straight from that table; D and trimming were deduced from the DNA. The sample has roughly 320,000 clones; roughly 90% are singletons. Trimming removed 6 bases at V and 7 bases at J, with 15 bases between. Per the germline V gene, CDR1 is MNHEY and CDR2 is SVGAGI. The CDR3 extends over 13 amino acids. Recruited during active infection, patients (from Seattle) were subsequently followed longitudinally.

Sequencing used peripheral blood. The chain recombines TRBV6-5 with TRBJ1-1, with D perhaps matching TRBD1 (5 bases). The source of this sequence is a woman under 40 with COVID-19, enrolled during active disease. The CDR3 sequence is CASRVGLTLEAFF. In DNA, the CDR3 is TGTGCCAGCAGGGTGGGACTGACCCTTGAAGCTTTCTTT.